A selection of T cell receptor beta chains follows, all from one sample in a study of molecular identifiers for immune sequencing clone quantification. From the PCR reads, TCRdb called clonotypes with MiXCR, one entry per CDR3 protein. The table shows around 470,000 distinct CDR3 sequences, with around 23% occurring only once. The sequencing sample was made of naive CD8+ T cells from blood, with Jurkat cell RNA spiked in. These receptors all come from a human donor in good health. Some libraries in this study had Jurkat cell RNA spiked in. Both conserved end residues are part of each CDR3. The D gene is left open where the match is weak. Clone size is given for some rows only: seen once, a few or many times, or a class if the clone is expanded.

j_call: TRBJ2-3
clone_size: NA
d_call: NA
v_call: TRBV3-1
cdr3_aa: CASSPRGTRTDTQYF
cdr3_nt: TGTGCCAGCAGCCCTAGGGGGACCCGCACAGATACGCAGTATTTT

j_call: TRBJ2-4
clone_size: few
d_call: TRBD1
v_call: TRBV15
cdr3_aa: CATSRDEWAQGAGAKNIQYF
cdr3_nt: TGTGCCACCAGCAGAGATGAATGGGCGCAGGGGGCCGGGGCCAAAAACATTCAGTACTTC

j_call: TRBJ1-5
clone_size: many
d_call: NA
v_call: TRBV27
cdr3_aa: CASSSGSFSNQPQHF
cdr3_nt: TGTGCCAGCAGTTCCGGGTCCTTTAGCAATCAGCCCCAGCATTTT

j_call: TRBJ2-1
clone_size: NA
d_call: TRBD1
v_call: TRBV12-3/TRBV12-4
cdr3_aa: CASSLYRQGPSYNEQFF
cdr3_nt: TGTGCCAGCAGTTTATACCGACAGGGCCCCTCCTACAATGAGCAGTTCTTC

j_call: TRBJ1-5
clone_size: many
d_call: TRBD1
v_call: TRBV6-6
cdr3_aa: CAAWDRVFLLGQPQHF
cdr3_nt: TGTGCTGCGTGGGACAGGGTGTTCTTGTTGGGTCAGCCCCAGCATTTT

j_call: TRBJ2-7
clone_size: NA
d_call: TRBD1
v_call: TRBV6-5
cdr3_aa: CASSYSPPGQGTYEQYF
cdr3_nt: TGTGCCAGCAGTTACTCGCCCCCGGGACAGGGAACCTACGAGCAGTACTTC

j_call: TRBJ2-7
clone_size: NA
d_call: TRBD2
v_call: TRBV12-3/TRBV12-4
cdr3_aa: CASNLLAGDEQYF
cdr3_nt: TGTGCCAGCAACCTACTAGCGGGGGACGAGCAGTACTTC

j_call: TRBJ2-7
clone_size: NA
d_call: NA
v_call: TRBV4-1
cdr3_aa: CASSPTATLTYEQYF
cdr3_nt: TGCGCCAGCAGCCCGACAGCGACACTTACCTACGAGCAGTACTTC

j_call: TRBJ1-1
clone_size: few
d_call: TRBD1
v_call: TRBV4-1
cdr3_aa: CASSLLGAGGDEAFF
cdr3_nt: TGCGCCAGCAGCCTTTTAGGGGCAGGGGGGGATGAAGCTTTCTTT

j_call: TRBJ2-5
clone_size: NA
d_call: TRBD1
v_call: TRBV5-1
cdr3_aa: CASSLNLQGAGETQYF
cdr3_nt: TGCGCCAGCAGCCTGAACTTACAGGGGGCTGGGGAGACCCAGTACTTC

j_call: TRBJ1-1
clone_size: NA
d_call: NA
v_call: TRBV5-6
cdr3_aa: CTSSLYHMNTEAFF
cdr3_nt: TGTACCAGCAGCTTGTACCATATGAACACTGAAGCTTTCTTT

j_call: TRBJ2-6
clone_size: few
d_call: NA
v_call: TRBV12-3/TRBV12-4
cdr3_aa: CASGRGSGANVLTF
cdr3_nt: TGTGCCAGCGGACGGGGGTCTGGGGCCAACGTCCTGACTTTC

j_call: TRBJ2-7
clone_size: NA
d_call: NA
v_call: TRBV30
cdr3_aa: CAWSSGEGSYEQYF
cdr3_nt: TGTGCCTGGAGTTCAGGGGAAGGCTCCTACGAGCAGTACTTC

j_call: TRBJ2-5
clone_size: many
d_call: NA
v_call: TRBV7-9
cdr3_aa: CASSVGTLQETQYF
cdr3_nt: TGTGCCAGCAGTGTCGGGACACTCCAAGAGACCCAGTACTTC

j_call: TRBJ1-2
clone_size: many
d_call: NA
v_call: TRBV6-2/TRBV6-3
cdr3_aa: CASSYRDRPYGYTF
cdr3_nt: TGTGCCAGCAGTTACCGGGACCGACCTTATGGCTACACCTTC

j_call: TRBJ2-7
clone_size: few
d_call: TRBD2
v_call: TRBV28
cdr3_aa: CASSTGLAGPSYEQYF
cdr3_nt: TGTGCCAGCAGTACTGGACTAGCGGGGCCCTCCTACGAGCAGTACTTC

j_call: TRBJ1-5
clone_size: NA
d_call: NA
v_call: TRBV28
cdr3_aa: CASRHGRDRGNPPPHF
cdr3_nt: TGTGCCAGCAGGCACGGCCGGGACCGCGGCAATCCGCCCCCGCATTTT

j_call: TRBJ1-1
clone_size: NA
d_call: NA
v_call: TRBV7-9
cdr3_aa: CASSLAFGGLKNTEASF
cdr3_nt: TGTGCCAGCAGCTTAGCTTTTGGGGGTTTAAAGAACACTGAAGCTTCCTTT

j_call: TRBJ2-1
clone_size: many
d_call: TRBD2
v_call: TRBV27
cdr3_aa: CASSPTSGGAAIEQFF
cdr3_nt: TGTGCCAGCAGTCCTACTAGCGGGGGGGCCGCTATTGAGCAGTTCTTC

j_call: TRBJ2-5
clone_size: NA
d_call: TRBD2
v_call: TRBV7-2
cdr3_aa: CVSSLGLAGTVETQYF
cdr3_nt: TGTGTCAGCAGCTTGGGACTAGCGGGGACGGTCGAGACCCAGTACTTC

j_call: TRBJ2-3
clone_size: NA
d_call: NA
v_call: TRBV24-1
cdr3_aa: CATSDLGLTDTQYF
cdr3_nt: TGTGCCACCAGTGATTTGGGACTCACAGATACGCAGTATTTT

j_call: TRBJ2-4
clone_size: few
d_call: TRBD2
v_call: TRBV28
cdr3_aa: CTSSFLAANKNIQYF
cdr3_nt: TGTACCAGCAGTTTCCTAGCGGCTAACAAAAACATTCAGTACTTC

j_call: TRBJ2-7
clone_size: NA
d_call: NA
v_call: TRBV30
cdr3_aa: CAWSSGSPGARLDF
cdr3_nt: TGTGCCTGGAGTTCAGGGTCACCGGGGGCGAGGTTGGACTTC

j_call: TRBJ1-2
clone_size: NA
d_call: NA
v_call: TRBV6-2/TRBV6-3
cdr3_aa: CASSNFQNYGYTF
cdr3_nt: TGTGCCAGCAGTAATTTTCAGAACTATGGCTACACCTTC

j_call: TRBJ1-5
clone_size: once
d_call: TRBD1
v_call: TRBV6-2/TRBV6-3
cdr3_aa: CASSKGQKYSNQPRHF
cdr3_nt: TGTGCCAGCAGTAAGGGACAGAAATATAGCAATCAGCCCCGGCATTTT

j_call: TRBJ2-2
clone_size: few
d_call: TRBD2
v_call: TRBV9
cdr3_aa: CASSVMIAGGPDTGELFF
cdr3_nt: TGTGCCAGCAGCGTAATGATAGCGGGAGGGCCGGATACCGGGGAGCTGTTTTTT

j_call: TRBJ2-3
clone_size: NA
d_call: NA
v_call: TRBV11-2
cdr3_aa: CASSLGGRSSTDTQFF
cdr3_nt: TGTGCCAGCAGCTTAGGGGGCAGGTCCAGCACAGATACGCAGTTTTTT

j_call: TRBJ2-7
clone_size: NA
d_call: TRBD1
v_call: TRBV30
cdr3_aa: CAWSDRDRGGF
cdr3_nt: TGTGCCTGGAGTGACCGGGACAGGGGCGGTTTC

j_call: TRBJ2-7
clone_size: many
d_call: NA
v_call: TRBV5-5
cdr3_aa: CASSLDASWTMSSYEQYF
cdr3_nt: TGTGCCAGCAGCTTGGATGCGTCTTGGACAATGAGCTCCTACGAGCAGTACTTC

j_call: TRBJ1-5
clone_size: few
d_call: NA
v_call: TRBV13
cdr3_aa: CASSEGLSNQPQHF
cdr3_nt: TGTGCCAGCAGCGAGGGACTGAGCAATCAGCCCCAGCATTTT

j_call: TRBJ1-2
clone_size: few
d_call: TRBD1
v_call: TRBV6-6
cdr3_aa: CASGDRPYIDYGYTF
cdr3_nt: TGTGCCAGCGGGGACAGGCCCTACATAGACTATGGCTACACCTTC

j_call: TRBJ2-7
clone_size: many
d_call: TRBD1
v_call: TRBV9
cdr3_aa: CASSVAPSAGGYEQYF
cdr3_nt: TGTGCCAGCAGCGTAGCTCCGTCGGCAGGGGGCTACGAGCAGTACTTC

j_call: TRBJ1-1
clone_size: many
d_call: NA
v_call: TRBV3-1
cdr3_aa: CASSQGGSEAFF
cdr3_nt: TGTGCCAGCAGCCAGGGGGGTTCTGAAGCTTTCTTT

j_call: TRBJ2-3
clone_size: many
d_call: NA
v_call: TRBV7-2
cdr3_aa: CASSLGRRGLTDTQYF
cdr3_nt: TGTGCCAGCAGCTTAGGGAGGCGGGGGCTCACAGATACGCAGTATTTT

j_call: TRBJ2-7
clone_size: NA
d_call: NA
v_call: TRBV5-6
cdr3_aa: CASSVEWAETYEQYF
cdr3_nt: TGTGCCAGCAGCGTTGAATGGGCAGAGACCTACGAGCAGTACTTC

j_call: TRBJ1-5
clone_size: many
d_call: NA
v_call: TRBV12-3/TRBV12-4
cdr3_aa: CASSSPKTADAPQHF
cdr3_nt: TGTGCCAGCAGTTCCCCTAAAACTGCTGATGCGCCCCAGCATTTT

j_call: TRBJ2-7
clone_size: many
d_call: NA
v_call: TRBV2
cdr3_aa: CASSPGGSAYEQYF
cdr3_nt: TGTGCCAGCAGCCCCGGGGGCAGCGCCTACGAGCAGTACTTC

j_call: TRBJ2-7
clone_size: many
d_call: NA
v_call: TRBV28
cdr3_aa: CASSSIGSEQYF
cdr3_nt: TGTGCCAGCAGTTCAATCGGTTCCGAGCAGTACTTC

j_call: TRBJ2-7
clone_size: NA
d_call: NA
v_call: TRBV7-7
cdr3_aa: CASSAGKSEQYF
cdr3_nt: TGTGCCAGCAGCGCCGGGAAGTCCGAGCAGTACTTC

j_call: TRBJ2-7
clone_size: NA
d_call: NA
v_call: TRBV5-1
cdr3_aa: CAGSPAPGYYEQYF
cdr3_nt: TGCGCCGGCAGCCCGGCTCCGGGATACTACGAGCAGTACTTC

j_call: TRBJ2-1
clone_size: NA
d_call: TRBD1
v_call: TRBV19
cdr3_aa: CASSLSGTAYNEQFF
cdr3_nt: TGTGCCAGTAGTCTCTCCGGGACAGCCTACAATGAGCAGTTCTTC

j_call: TRBJ1-1
clone_size: few
d_call: NA
v_call: TRBV30
cdr3_aa: CAWSSQENTEAFF
cdr3_nt: TGTGCCTGGAGTTCACAGGAGAACACTGAAGCTTTCTTT

j_call: TRBJ2-3
clone_size: NA
d_call: NA
v_call: TRBV11-2
cdr3_aa: CASSLEVGGRSDTQYF
cdr3_nt: TGTGCCAGCAGCTTAGAGGTGGGGGGGCGATCAGATACGCAGTATTTT

j_call: TRBJ1-4
clone_size: few
d_call: NA
v_call: TRBV5-1
cdr3_aa: CASSLEPYSTNEKLFF
cdr3_nt: TGCGCCAGCAGCTTGGAGCCATATAGCACTAATGAAAAACTGTTTTTT

j_call: TRBJ2-3
clone_size: many
d_call: NA
v_call: TRBV15
cdr3_aa: CATSRGGLTSTDTQYF
cdr3_nt: TGTGCCACCAGCAGAGGCGGGCTTACTAGCACAGATACGCAGTATTTT

j_call: TRBJ2-7
clone_size: NA
d_call: TRBD2
v_call: TRBV20-1
cdr3_aa: CSARDMIAGFVEYF
cdr3_nt: TGCAGTGCTAGAGATATGATAGCGGGCTTTGTGGAGTACTTC

j_call: TRBJ2-7
clone_size: NA
d_call: TRBD2
v_call: TRBV6-5
cdr3_aa: CASTRTSGYEQYF
cdr3_nt: TGTGCCAGCACCAGGACTAGCGGTTACGAGCAGTACTTC

j_call: TRBJ2-7
clone_size: few
d_call: TRBD1
v_call: TRBV12-3/TRBV12-4
cdr3_aa: CASTQGASEQYF
cdr3_nt: TGTGCCAGCACCCAGGGGGCCTCCGAGCAGTACTTC

j_call: TRBJ2-7
clone_size: NA
d_call: NA
v_call: TRBV7-8
cdr3_aa: CASGARTDYEQYF
cdr3_nt: TGTGCCAGCGGCGCCCGGACAGATTACGAGCAGTACTTC

j_call: TRBJ2-3
clone_size: NA
d_call: NA
v_call: TRBV6-5
cdr3_aa: CASGYANTGTQYF
cdr3_nt: TGTGCCAGCGGTTACGCTAACACAGGTACGCAGTATTTT

j_call: TRBJ1-2
clone_size: few
d_call: NA
v_call: TRBV19
cdr3_aa: CASSINQDYGYTF
cdr3_nt: TGTGCCAGTAGTATTAACCAGGACTATGGCTACACCTTC

j_call: TRBJ2-3
clone_size: NA
d_call: TRBD2
v_call: TRBV13
cdr3_aa: CASSSSGLADSTDTQYF
cdr3_nt: TGTGCCAGCAGCTCATCGGGACTAGCGGATAGCACAGATACGCAGTATTTT

j_call: TRBJ1-1
clone_size: few
d_call: NA
v_call: TRBV12-3/TRBV12-4
cdr3_aa: CASSLRRGMNTEAFF
cdr3_nt: TGTGCCAGCAGTTTGCGTCGGGGTATGAACACTGAAGCTTTCTTT

j_call: TRBJ1-1
clone_size: many
d_call: NA
v_call: TRBV27
cdr3_aa: CASTGLNTEAFF
cdr3_nt: TGTGCCAGCACTGGCTTGAACACTGAAGCTTTCTTT

j_call: TRBJ2-4
clone_size: few
d_call: TRBD2
v_call: TRBV3-1
cdr3_aa: CASSPRTSGAKNIQYF
cdr3_nt: TGTGCCAGCAGCCCAAGGACTAGCGGGGCAAAAAACATTCAGTACTTC

j_call: TRBJ2-1
clone_size: many
d_call: TRBD2
v_call: TRBV4-3
cdr3_aa: CASSQEREAHNEQFF
cdr3_nt: TGCGCCAGCAGCCAGGAGCGGGAGGCACACAATGAGCAGTTCTTC

j_call: TRBJ2-3
clone_size: NA
d_call: NA
v_call: TRBV12-3/TRBV12-4
cdr3_aa: CASSPADGDTQYF
cdr3_nt: TGTGCCAGCAGCCCGGCGGACGGAGATACGCAGTATTTT

j_call: TRBJ2-7
clone_size: NA
d_call: TRBD1
v_call: TRBV30
cdr3_aa: CAWSARDRGYEQYF
cdr3_nt: TGTGCCTGGAGTGCCCGGGACAGGGGCTACGAGCAGTACTTC

j_call: TRBJ1-2
clone_size: few
d_call: NA
v_call: TRBV29-1
cdr3_aa: CSVDNREHYGYTF
cdr3_nt: TGCAGCGTTGATAACAGGGAGCACTATGGCTACACCTTC

j_call: TRBJ2-1
clone_size: NA
d_call: NA
v_call: TRBV7-9
cdr3_aa: CASSLANRGEQFF
cdr3_nt: TGTGCCAGCAGCTTAGCGAATAGAGGGGAGCAGTTCTTC